Listed here is a single T cell receptor beta chain. Its antigen is not identified. The method was immunoSEQ multiplex PCR; TCRdb's version includes in-frame clones alone and lacks a portion of them. The repertoire includes about 440,000 clones, 90% of them detected once, and roughly 4% sits in the top ten. This record comes from a study of Ad26.COV2.S vaccination and SARS-CoV-2 variants. Whole-study findings and limits: Measurement of non-spike TCR breadth gave similar results in vaccine and placebo recipients. Estimates derived from TCR breadth and depth analyses may have underestimated total T cell responses.

From germline, CDR1 is SGHTA and CDR2 FQGNSA. CDR3 size: 14 residues. V gave up 3 bases and J gave up 1 base; unmatched junction bases: 1. Described treatment: approximately 18 received Ad26.COV2.S at low or high dose, single or two shots; several received placebo; per-sample allocation not given. Day 63 after the first vaccine or placebo injection was the time point for sampling. The chain couples TRBV7-2 to TRBJ2-5, with 8 bases matching TRBD1. Sequencing was performed on peripheral blood, taken in a trial of Ad26.COV2.S vaccine versus placebo. The sequence was collected from a person aged 18 to 59 who received the Ad26.COV2.S COVID-19 vaccine or a placebo. The CDR3 nucleotides read TGTGCCAGCAGCTTCACAGGGGGCCAAGAGACCCAGTACTTC. Translated, it gives CASSFTGGQETQYF.